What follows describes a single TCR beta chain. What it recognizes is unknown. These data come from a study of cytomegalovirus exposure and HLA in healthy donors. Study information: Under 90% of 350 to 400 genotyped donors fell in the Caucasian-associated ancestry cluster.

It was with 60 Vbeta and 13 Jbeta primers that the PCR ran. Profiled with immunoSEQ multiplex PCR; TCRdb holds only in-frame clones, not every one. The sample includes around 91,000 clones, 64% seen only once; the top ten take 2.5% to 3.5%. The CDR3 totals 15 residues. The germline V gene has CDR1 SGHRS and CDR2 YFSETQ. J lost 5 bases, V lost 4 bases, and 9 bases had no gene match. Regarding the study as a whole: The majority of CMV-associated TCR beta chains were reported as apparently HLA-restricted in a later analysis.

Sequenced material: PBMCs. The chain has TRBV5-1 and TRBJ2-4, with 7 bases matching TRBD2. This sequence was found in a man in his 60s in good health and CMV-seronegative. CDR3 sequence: CASSNQGGGQNIQYF. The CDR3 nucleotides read TGCGCCAGCAGCAACCAGGGCGGGGGTCAAAACATTCAGTACTTC.